This T cell receptor (beta chain) was found in a study of vaccination effects on CD4 cells after COVID-19. Study-level background: Following the second dose by a median of 72 days, the post-vaccine samples were obtained.

CD4+ T cell isolation took place after 10 days of culture. Between March and December 2020, the person had a SARS-CoV-2 infection that PCR confirmed. Participants received two doses of either the BNT162b2 or mRNA-1273 vaccine. Some clones are missing from TCRdb's copy, which holds only in-frame ones; the method was immunoSEQ multiplex PCR. The data show approximately 40,000 clones, less than 85% seen once. In regard to this clone: Its matching antigen is unknown.

The CDR3 is made up of 14 amino acids. Deletions cut 6 bases from V and 3 bases from J, with 13 bases between. Germline V gene lookup returns CDR1 LNHDA and CDR2 SQIVND (reference sequence). The clonotype originates from a human donor who had a prior SARS-CoV-2 infection. The gene calls are TRBV19 and TRBJ2-3; D may be TRBD2 (6 bases). The sequencing here drew on CD4+ T cells from PBMCs cultured without peptide, taken after COVID-19 vaccination. DNA of the CDR3: TGTGCCAGTAGCAATGCCGGAGGGACAGATACGCAGTATTTT. It codes for CASSNAGGTDTQYF. Together with reference TRBV19 and TRBJ2-3, the CDR3 gives the full variable domain: DGGITQSPKYLFRKEGQNVTLSCEQNLNHDAMYWYRQDPGQGLRLIYYSQIVNDFQKGDIAEGYSVSREKKESFPLTVTSAQKNPTAFYLCASSNAGGTDTQYFGPGTRLTVL.